The 4 T cell receptor beta chains below were found in one sample sequenced in a study of response to subunit inactivated influenza vaccine. TCRdb used MiXCR to reprocess the RT-PCR reads, holding one entry per CDR3 protein. The sample holds some 850,000 distinct CDR3 sequences, about a fifth seen once. Sequenced here: PBMCs from blood, sampled about 5 days after vaccination. These TCRs come from a man aged 45-65 years who received an inactivated influenza vaccine.

This clonotype has only one observation. The rearrangement uses TRBV4-1 and TRBJ2-1, with TRBD2 matching 8 bases. Germline V lookup: CDR1 MGHRA, CDR2 YSYEKL. The J segment lost 7 bases and the V segment lost 4 bases, leaving 9 bases of the junction unmatched. The CDR3 spans 15 residues. CDR3 sequence: CASSLQRGSKNEQFF. CDR3 in DNA: TGCGCCAGCAGCCTCCAGCGGGGGAGTAAGAATGAGCAGTTCTTC.

This clonotype was found a few times. V and J are TRBV7-2 and TRBJ2-7, with TRBD1 matching 7 bases. Germline assignment: CDR1 SGHTA and CDR2 FQGNSA. CDR3 length: 15 amino acids. The V gene end was trimmed by 4 bases and the J gene end by 3 bases; junction bases not matched to a gene: 9. CDR3 amino acids: CASSWEPGQYYEQYF. The CDR3 region has the DNA TGTGCCAGCAGCTGGGAACCGGGACAGTACTACGAGCAGTACTTC.

The table lists this clonotype with a few counts. The chain combines TRBV4-3 with TRBJ1-1; tentative D call: TRBD1 (5 bases). This CDR3 spans 15 amino acids. V lost 1 base and J 1 base, leaving 10 bases between the germline ends. Germline V CDR1 and CDR2: LGHNA, YSLEER. CDR3 in DNA: TGCGCCAGCAGCCAAGCTGTGACAGCGAACACTGAAGCTTTCTTT. This translates into CASSQAVTANTEAFF.

This chain uses TRBV9 with TRBJ2-7; tentatively, D is TRBD1 (6 bases). Germline V CDR1 and CDR2: SGDLS, YYNGEE. The length of the CDR3 is 14 residues. Deletions cut 7 bases from V and 2 bases from J, with 16 bases between. The CDR3 protein is CASSRGLETYEQYF. Here the CDR3 DNA reads TGTGCCAGCTCAAGGGGGTTAGAGACCTACGAGCAGTACTTC.